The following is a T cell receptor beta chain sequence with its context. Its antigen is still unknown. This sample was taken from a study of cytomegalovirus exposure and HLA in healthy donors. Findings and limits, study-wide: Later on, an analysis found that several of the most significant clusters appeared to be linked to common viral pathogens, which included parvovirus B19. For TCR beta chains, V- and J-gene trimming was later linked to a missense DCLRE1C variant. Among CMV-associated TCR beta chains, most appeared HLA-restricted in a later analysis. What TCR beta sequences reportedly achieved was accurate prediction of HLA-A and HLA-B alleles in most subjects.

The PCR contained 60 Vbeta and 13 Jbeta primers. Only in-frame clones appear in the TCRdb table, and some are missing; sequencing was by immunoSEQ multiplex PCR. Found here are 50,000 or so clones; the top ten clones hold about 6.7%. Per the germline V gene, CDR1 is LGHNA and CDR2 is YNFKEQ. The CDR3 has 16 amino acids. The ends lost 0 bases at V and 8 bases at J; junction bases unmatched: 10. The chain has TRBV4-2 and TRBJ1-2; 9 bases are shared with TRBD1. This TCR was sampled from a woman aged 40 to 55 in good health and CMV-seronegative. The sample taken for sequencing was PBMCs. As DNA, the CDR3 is TGTGCCAGCAGCCAAGATTTCGGGGACAGGGTGTTAGGCTACACCTTC. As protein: CASSQDFGDRVLGYTF.